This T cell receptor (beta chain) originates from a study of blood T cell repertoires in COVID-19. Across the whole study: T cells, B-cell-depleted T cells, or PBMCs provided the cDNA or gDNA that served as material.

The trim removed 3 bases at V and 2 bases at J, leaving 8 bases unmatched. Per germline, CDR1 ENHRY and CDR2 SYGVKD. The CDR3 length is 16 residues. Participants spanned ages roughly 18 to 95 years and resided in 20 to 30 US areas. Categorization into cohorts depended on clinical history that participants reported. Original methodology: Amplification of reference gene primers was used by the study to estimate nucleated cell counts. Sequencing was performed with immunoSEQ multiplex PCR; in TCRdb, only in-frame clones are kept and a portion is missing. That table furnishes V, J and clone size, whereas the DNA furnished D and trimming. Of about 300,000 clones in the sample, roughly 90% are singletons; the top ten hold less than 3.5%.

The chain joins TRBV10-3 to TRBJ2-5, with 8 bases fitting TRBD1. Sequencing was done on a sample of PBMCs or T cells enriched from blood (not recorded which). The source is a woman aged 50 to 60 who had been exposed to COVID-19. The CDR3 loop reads CAISDQGAVKQETQYF. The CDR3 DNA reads TGTGCCATCAGTGACCAGGGGGCTGTAAAACAAGAGACCCAGTACTTC.